One and the same sample provided the 13 T cell receptor beta chains below, sequenced in a study of cytomegalovirus exposure and HLA in healthy donors. Vbeta (60) and Jbeta (13) primers were used in the PCR. This table comes from immunoSEQ multiplex PCR, and its TCRdb copy is limited to in-frame clones, with some not included. Among over 150,000 clones listed, 65% to 85% were seen once. Sequencing used PBMCs. Every receptor here comes from a woman in her 50s in good health and CMV-seropositive.

This clone was seen a handful of times. The V gene is TRBV6-1, the J gene TRBJ1-4; TRBD1 aligns across 11 bases. The CDR3 runs 15 residues. The germline V gene has CDR1 MNHNS and CDR2 SASEGT. Unmatched junction bases numbered 5, after V lost 3 bases and J lost 8 bases. CDR3: CASSEGTGGWEKLFF. The CDR3 DNA sequence: TGTGCCAGCAGTGAGGGGACAGGGGGGTGGGAAAAACTGTTTTTT.

V gene TRBV21-1 combines with J gene TRBJ2-2; the D call of TRBD2 is as the table states it, not checked on the DNA. TRBV21-1 is an annotated pseudogene. The CDR3 covers 18 residues. For the CDR3, the DNA is TGTGCCAGCAGCAAAGAACCTAGCCGTCCAACGAACACCGGGGAGCTGTTTTTT. Translation: CASSKEPSRPTNTGELFF.

The V gene is TRBV5-5, the J gene TRBJ1-5; TRBD1 is a possible D gene (5 bases). CDR1 is SGHKS and CDR2 is YYEKEE in the germline V gene (reference sequence). This CDR3 is 14 amino acids long. Trimming cost V 4 bases and J 2 bases, with 10 bases left between them. The CDR3 nucleotides read TGTGCCAGCAGCCCTGGACACGGCAATCAGCCCCAGCATTTT. Its translation: CASSPGHGNQPQHF.

This sequence joins TRBV30 and TRBJ2-7; weak D call: TRBD2 (6 bases). This CDR3 has 12 amino acids. Germline V gene lookup returns CDR1 GTSNPN and CDR2 SVGIG (reference sequence). V gave up 0 bases and J gave up 6 bases, with 9 bases separating them. This chain's CDR3 is CAWSVTSIEQYF. Written as DNA, the CDR3 is TGTGCCTGGAGTGTTACTAGCATCGAGCAGTACTTC.

This clone has more than one count but fewer than ten. The V and J genes are TRBV18 and TRBJ1-1; perhaps TRBD1 as D (5 bases). Trimming took off 3 bases at V and 6 bases at J, with 17 bases between the two ends. The CDR3 runs 15 residues. The germline V gene has CDR1 KGHSH and CDR2 LQKENI. The CDR3 here is CASSPDLGEESEAFF. The CDR3, as DNA: TGTGCCAGCTCACCTGATTTGGGGGAGGAGTCTGAAGCTTTCTTT.

The chain uses TRBV30 and TRBJ1-5; possible D gene TRBD1, 6 bases. Trimming removed 3 bases from V and 7 bases from J, with 16 bases in between. Germline V gene data show CDR1 as GTSNPN and CDR2 as SVGIG (reference sequence). The CDR3 sequence is 14 residues long. This CDR3 reads CAWSTGGAQQPQHF. CDR3 bases: TGTGCCTGGAGCACGGGGGGGGCACAGCAGCCCCAGCATTTT.

This clone was seen just once. The chain couples TRBV4-1 to TRBJ1-5; TRBD1 agrees at 7 bases. Trimming cost V 4 bases and J 1 base; bases outside gene matches: 1. This CDR3 region has 14 residues. Germline loops: CDR1 MGHRA, CDR2 YSYEKL. The CDR3 DNA reads as TGCGCCAGCAGCCCAGGGGGGAGCAATCAGCCCCAGCATTTT. Translated: CASSPGGSNQPQHF.

DNA for the CDR3: TGTGCCAGCAGCTACCTCGGGGGACAGGGGTTTTCAACTAATGAAAAACTGTTTTTT. Amino acids: CASSYLGGQGFSTNEKLFF. V is TRBV11-2 and J is TRBJ1-4, with TRBD1 identical over 10 bases. This CDR3 has 19 residues. Per germline, CDR1 SGHAT and CDR2 FQNNGV. The ends lost 4 bases at V and 0 bases at J; junction bases unmatched: 11.

The chain has TRBV7-8 and TRBJ1-2, with a weak D call TRBD1 (6 bases). Germline values: CDR1 SGHVS, CDR2 FQNEAQ. Deletions cut 4 bases from V and 4 bases from J, with 19 bases between. CDR3 length: 16 residues. The CDR3 spells CASSSLREQGGYGYTF. CDR3 bases: TGTGCCAGCAGCTCCCTGAGGGAACAGGGTGGCTATGGCTACACCTTC.

The chain recombines TRBV19 with TRBJ1-5; 9 bases fit TRBD1. The CDR3 is made up of 16 amino acids. The J segment lost 5 bases and the V segment lost 4 bases, leaving 9 bases of the junction unmatched. The germline CDR1 and CDR2 sequences are LNHDA and SQIVND (reference sequence). The CDR3 DNA is TGTGCCAGTAGTACTCAAACAGGGGGCGTTTATCAGCCCCAGCATTTT. It is translated as CASSTQTGGVYQPQHF.

Ten or more counts support this clone. J is TRBJ1-1 and V is TRBV19; D remains ambiguous. This CDR3 is 12 amino acids long. The germline V gene encodes CDR1 LNHDA and CDR2 SQIVND (reference sequence). Trimming stripped 6 bases from V and 1 base from J, with 6 bases between. DNA for the CDR3: TGTGCCAGTAGAGAGGGGAACACTGAAGCTTTCTTT. It translates to CASREGNTEAFF. The entire variable domain, with the rest obtained from reference TRBV19 and TRBJ1-1, is as follows: DGGITQSPKYLFRKEGQNVTLSCEQNLNHDAMYWYRQDPGQGLRLIYYSQIVNDFQKGDIAEGYSVSREKKESFPLTVTSAQKNPTAFYLCASREGNTEAFFGQGTRLTVV.

V usage is TRBV7-8 and J usage is TRBJ2-3; 10 bases map to TRBD2. This CDR3 is built from 15 residues. The ends lost 3 bases at V and 1 base at J; junction bases unmatched: 1. The germline CDR1 and CDR2 sequences are SGHVS and FQNEAQ. This CDR3 reads CASSFGLAGTDTQYF. The CDR3 DNA follows: TGTGCCAGCAGCTTTGGACTAGCGGGCACAGATACGCAGTATTTT.

This chain joins TRBV7-8 and TRBJ2-7, with 9 nucleotides matching TRBD2. This CDR3 region has 16 residues. Per germline, CDR1 SGHVS and CDR2 FQNEAQ. The V segment lost 6 bases and the J segment 4 bases; nucleotides outside the gene matches: 13. In DNA, the CDR3 is TGTGCCAGCAGGAGGGCTAGCGGGGAGCGAGAGTACGAGCAGTACTTC. Its translation is CASRRASGEREYEQYF. Using reference TRBV7-8 and TRBJ2-7 for the parts outside the CDR3, the full variable domain is GAGVSQSPRYKVAKRGQDVALRCDPISGHVSLFWYQQALGQGPEFLTYFQNEAQLDKSGLPSDRFFAERPEGSVSTLKIQRTQQEDSAVYLCASRRASGEREYEQYFGPGTRLTVT.